This entry concerns a single T cell receptor beta chain. The antigen remains undetermined. Sequenced by immunoSEQ multiplex PCR; TCRdb stores in-frame clones only, minus some. The data contain roughly 140,000 clones, around 91% of them singletons. The data derive from a study of T cell responses to AZD1222 COVID-19 vaccine. Overall study results and limits: The donor cohort was predominantly white British with a female majority, and clonal diversity may have been underestimated. At study baseline, merely several AZD1222 recipients were seropositive. CD4 TCRs associated with vaccination spanned spike, dominating at 160-218 and 743-854.

Germline CDR1 reads LNHNV; CDR2 reads YYDKDF (reference sequence). Germline trimming cut 4 bases from V and 5 bases from J; bases unmatched to any gene: 6. The CDR3 runs 15 residues. The sample consisted of peripheral blood, taken 28 days after the second AZD1222 dose. The chain recombines TRBV15 with TRBJ1-2; 11 bases fit TRBD1. The sequence was obtained from an adult who received the AZD1222 COVID-19 vaccine. CDR3 sequence reads: CATSTWDRGEYGYTF. The CDR3 nucleotides read TGTGCCACCAGCACTTGGGACAGGGGGGAGTATGGCTACACCTTC.